The present T cell receptor beta chain was sequenced within a study of CD8 T cells in Susac syndrome. It was with random hexamers that 0.5 to 1 ug RNA was reverse transcribed. TCR beta CDR3 was amplified by immunoSEQ multiplex PCR. This amplification extended across 54 Vbeta and 13 Jbeta segments. TCRdb reprocessed the immunoSEQ multiplex PCR reads with MiXCR, giving one entry per CDR3 protein. The repertoire has more than 150,000 distinct CDR3 sequences, approximately 96% of them found once; the top ten carry over 0.12%. The study sequenced TCR beta in blood CD8+ and CD4+ T cells. Controls matched for age and sex were healthy donors. Negative isolation was used for CD8+ and CD4+ T cells and FACS enrichment for TEMRA cells. From germline, CDR1 is DFQATT and CDR2 SNEGSKA (reference sequence). With 4 bases removed from V and 0 bases from J, the gap between germline ends came to 10 bases. The CDR3 covers 14 residues.

This clonotype was observed once. V usage is TRBV20-1 and J usage is TRBJ1-3; D gene unclear. The sequenced material came from CD4+ T cells from PBMCs. This clonotype was obtained from a human donor in good health. CDR3 residues: CSAKPGPSGNTIYF. The CDR3, as DNA: TGCAGTGCTAAACCGGGTCCCTCTGGAAACACCATATATTTT.